This T cell receptor beta chain was documented in a study of response to subunit inactivated influenza vaccine. A single record per CDR3 protein comes from TCRdb applying MiXCR to the RT-PCR reads. The data contain just under 550,000 distinct CDR3 sequences, roughly 23% of them singletons. These data were also reused for a study on T cells expressing NK-cell markers. That paper adds: Generation of TCR beta cDNA was performed by 5'RACE template switching incorporating UMIs. Researchers report these clonotypes also headed the CD3+CD56-NKG2C+ fraction in a few donors.

The sequence was collected from a man aged 45-65 years who received an inactivated influenza vaccine. The input for sequencing was CD4+ T cells sorted from PBMCs, taken 11 to 12 days after vaccination.

CDR3 sequence reads: CASSLTAGGRETQYF. The CDR3 DNA is TGTGCCAGCAGCTTAACTGCGGGAGGGAGGGAGACCCAGTACTTC. The chain employs TRBV7-3 and TRBJ2-5; TRBD2 aligns across 9 bases. The V and J ends lost 0 bases and 5 bases, in that order; junction bases with no gene match: 4. The CDR3 totals 15 residues. From germline, CDR1 is SGHTA and CDR2 FQGTGA.